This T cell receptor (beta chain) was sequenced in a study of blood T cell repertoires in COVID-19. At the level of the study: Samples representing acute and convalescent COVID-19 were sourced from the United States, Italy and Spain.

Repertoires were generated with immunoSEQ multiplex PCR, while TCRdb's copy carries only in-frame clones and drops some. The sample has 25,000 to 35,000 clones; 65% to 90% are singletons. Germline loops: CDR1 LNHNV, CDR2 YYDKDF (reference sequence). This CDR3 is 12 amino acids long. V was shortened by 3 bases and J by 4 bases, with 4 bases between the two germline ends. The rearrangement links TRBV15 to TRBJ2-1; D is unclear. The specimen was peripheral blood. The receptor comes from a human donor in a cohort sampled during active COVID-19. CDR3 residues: CATSRTYNEQFF. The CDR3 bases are TGTGCCACCAGCAGGACTTACAATGAGCAGTTCTTC.